This T cell receptor (beta chain) emerged from a study of regulatory T cells in long-lasting Graves disease. Study results and limitations: Authors noted too few samples as a limitation.

iRepertoire HTBI primers and Arm-PCR of CDR3 regions built TCR beta libraries. TCRdb ran MiXCR on the multiplex PCR reads and lists one entry per CDR3 protein. This sample has 400,000 to 650,000 distinct CDR3 sequences; roughly 15% occur once, and the top ten carry roughly 25%. Time point in this sample: newly diagnosed GD, antithyroid drugs for less than 3 months. After RNA was extracted from PBMCs, the TCR library was made from it. This clonotype was seen a handful of times. Its antigen remains unidentified. V was clipped by 5 bases and J by 4 bases, with 10 bases between them. The CDR3 runs to 12 residues. Germline CDR1 is DFQATT and CDR2 is SNEGSKA (reference sequence). This sample also appeared in a second study, on T cells in Graves' hyperthyroidism and ophthalmopathy. That investigation notes: Initially, a first-round RT-PCR of the TCR CDR3 employed the HTBI primer set. Prediction of ophthalmopathy progression came a median roughly 6.4 months pre-onset.

The chain employs TRBV20-1 and TRBJ2-3; D call uncertain. The sequence was obtained from a woman aged 40 to 65 with Graves disease. Sequences were derived from peripheral blood mononuclear cells (PBMCs), sampled at new diagnosis, from a patient treated with antithyroid drugs. The chain's CDR3 is CSAFYVADTQYF. CDR3 sequence (DNA): TGCAGTGCTTTCTATGTGGCAGATACGCAGTATTTT.